This entry features one T cell receptor (beta chain) sequence. Its target is unknown. This sample stems from a study of tumor-infiltrating lymphocytes in localized non-small cell lung cancer. Study-wide points: Not all patients were TCR sequenced, owing to tissue quantity. IM1 and IM2 tumors showed no difference in T-cell fraction. TCRbeta sequencing showed higher T cell infiltration in tumors than uninvolved lung. Recurrence-free survival showed no association with tumor T-cell fraction.

V lost 2 bases and J lost 5, with 13 bases in between. This CDR3 region has 13 residues. CDR1 and CDR2 from the germline V gene are GTSNPN and SVGIG (reference sequence). TCRdb keeps only in-frame clones here, not all; method: immunoSEQ multiplex PCR. The sample has fewer than 12,000 clones; around 68% are singletons. This clonotype was obtained from a human donor with non-small cell lung cancer. Sequencing input: lung tumor tissue. The chain couples TRBV30 to TRBJ2-7; TRBD1 is a possible D gene (5 bases). CDR3 amino acids: CAWSPVRANEQYF. CDR3 nucleotide sequence: TGTGCCTGGAGTCCAGTCAGGGCGAACGAGCAGTACTTC.